These 23 T cell receptor beta chains were sequenced from one sample in a study of blood T cell repertoires in COVID-19. The assay was immunoSEQ multiplex PCR, and TCRdb's table has in-frame clones only and misses some. The sample holds 200,000 or so clones, 85% seen once. The sample comprised peripheral blood. The receptors stem from a man aged 55 to 70 with COVID-19, enrolled during active disease.

The gene calls are TRBV5-1 and TRBJ1-4; D may be TRBD1 (6 bases). Germline V CDR1 and CDR2: SGHRS, YFSETQ. CDR3 length: 14 amino acids. V lost 4 bases and J lost 3, with 10 bases in between. This chain's CDR3 is CASSLGGSNEKLFF. Written as DNA, the CDR3 is TGCGCCAGCAGCCTAGGGGGTTCTAATGAAAAACTGTTTTTT.

This rearrangement joins TRBV4-1 to TRBJ1-2, with D perhaps TRBD1 (5 bases). Looked up from germline, CDR1 is MGHRA and CDR2 is YSYEKL. Trimming removed 1 base at V and 8 bases at J, with 14 bases between. This CDR3 has 14 residues. CDR3 nucleotide sequence: TGCGCCAGCAGCCAAGTTGGCAGGGCCCAAGGCTACACCTTC. Its translation: CASSQVGRAQGYTF.

J is TRBJ2-3 and V is TRBV5-1; perhaps TRBD2 as D (6 bases). Between the trimmed V and J ends, which lost 5 bases and 6 bases, there was a span of 13 bases. CDR1 SGHRS and CDR2 YFSETQ come from the germline V gene. CDR3 length equals 13 residues. CDR3 in amino acids: CASSQVLADTQYF. As DNA, the CDR3 is TGCGCCAGCAGTCAAGTCCTAGCGGATACGCAGTATTTT.

In regard to this clone: Other DNA sequences of this sample code for an identical CDR3. The V call is TRBV30, the J call TRBJ1-5; 8 nucleotides align to TRBD1. The CDR3 contains 13 residues. The V gene end was trimmed by 2 bases and the J gene end by 7 bases; junction bases not matched to a gene: 4. Germline V CDR1 and CDR2: GTSNPN, SVGIG (reference sequence). CDR3: CAWSNRGNQPQHF. The CDR3 coding sequence is TGTGCCTGGAGTAACAGGGGGAACCAGCCCCAGCATTTT.

This chain joins TRBV5-1 and TRBJ2-6; possibly TRBD1 for D (6 bases). V lost 4 bases to trimming and J lost 4 bases, with 12 bases between them. The CDR3 is 15 amino acids. CDR1 and CDR2 from the germline V gene are SGHRS and YFSETQ. The CDR3 nucleotides read TGCGCCAGCAGCCCCCCAGGGGCGGGGGCCAACGTCCTGACTTTC. As protein: CASSPPGAGANVLTF. Complete variable domain (other parts from reference TRBV5-1 and TRBJ2-6): KAGVTQTPRYLIKTRGQQVTLSCSPISGHRSVSWYQQTPGQGLQFLFEYFSETQRNKGNFPGRFSGRQFSNSRSEMNVSTLELGDSALYLCASSPPGAGANVLTFGAGSRLTVL.

The rearrangement uses TRBV5-1 and TRBJ2-3; 10 bases line up with TRBD1. The junction had 7 bases not matched to a gene; V was cut back by 2 bases and J by 4 bases. The CDR3 runs to 16 residues. Looked up from germline, CDR1 is SGHRS and CDR2 is YFSETQ. The DNA for the CDR3 is TGCGCCAGCAGCTTCCGAACTGGGACAGGGGCAGATACGCAGTATTTT. Encoded protein: CASSFRTGTGADTQYF.

Written as DNA, the CDR3 is TGTGCCAGCAGCTCCCCCGGAGGGGATCATCAGCCCCAGCATTTT. Its translation is CASSSPGGDHQPQHF. The V and J genes are TRBV7-2 and TRBJ1-5, with a tentative D call TRBD1 (5 bases). Germline CDR1 is SGHTA and CDR2 is FQGNSA. Between the trimmed V and J ends, which lost 4 bases and 5 bases, there was a span of 15 bases. This CDR3 has 15 residues.

The chain carries TRBV7-9 and TRBJ2-5, with TRBD2 identical over 13 bases. V dropped 10 bases and J dropped 5; count of bases not matched to a gene: 7. Germline CDR1 SEHNR, CDR2 FQNEAQ (reference sequence). The CDR3 loop spans 14 amino acids. The CDR3 is CAITSGRAAETQYF. In nucleotides, the CDR3 is TGTGCCATTACTAGCGGGAGGGCCGCGGAGACCCAGTACTTC.

The V gene is TRBV6-2 or TRBV6-3, the J gene TRBJ2-1; 12 nucleotides match TRBD1. Germline CDR1 reads MNHEY; CDR2 reads SVGEGT. J was trimmed by 7 bases and V by 2 bases; bases with no gene match: 3. This CDR3 comprises 15 residues. CDR3 nucleotide sequence: TGTGCCAGCAGTTACCGGGACAGGGGGCCTAATGAGCAGTTCTTC. Translating it yields CASSYRDRGPNEQFF.

The rearrangement links TRBV11-3 to TRBJ2-1; D perhaps matches TRBD1 (6 bases). CDR1 SGHNT and CDR2 YENEEA come from the germline V gene. Trimming left V 5 bases short and J 6 bases short, with 20 bases between. The CDR3 loop spans 16 amino acids. CDR3 nucleotide sequence: TGTGCCAGCAGCGCCCTGACGGGACAAGGGGTCAATGAGCAGTTCTTC. This encodes CASSALTGQGVNEQFF.

The genes are TRBV5-6 and TRBJ2-7, with D possibly TRBD1 on 5 matching bases. The V end lost 1 base, the J end lost 4 bases, and 15 bases lay between the germline ends. CDR3 length: 15 amino acids. CDR1 and CDR2 from the germline V gene are SGHDT and YYEEEE. This chain's CDR3 is CASSLRRGISYEQYF. The CDR3 DNA reads TGTGCCAGCAGCTTGAGAAGGGGAATTTCGTACGAGCAGTACTTC.

This chain uses TRBV6-2 or TRBV6-3 with TRBJ2-7; D call uncertain. V was trimmed by 6 bases and J by 1 base, leaving 13 bases between them. The CDR3 covers 14 residues. Germline CDR1 MNHEY, CDR2 SVGEGT. The DNA of the CDR3 is TGTGCCAGCAGCCGACCCCCGGAGTCCTACGAGCAGTACTTC. Amino acids: CASSRPPESYEQYF.

The chain couples TRBV28 to TRBJ2-7; TRBD2 matches 8 bases. Germline values: CDR1 MDHEN, CDR2 SYDVKM. V was pared by 3 bases and J by 0 bases, with 7 bases of the junction left unmatched. The CDR3 totals 16 residues. The CDR3 nucleotides are TGTGCCAGCAGTTTTGAGAGCGGGAGACCCTCCTACGAGCAGTACTTC. This codes for CASSFESGRPSYEQYF. Combining the CDR3 with reference TRBV28 and TRBJ2-7 gives the whole variable domain DVKVTQSSRYLVKRTGEKVFLECVQDMDHENMFWYRQDPGLGLRLIYFSYDVKMKEKGDIPEGYSVSREKKERFSLILESASTNQTSMYLCASSFESGRPSYEQYFGPGTRLTVT.

The rearrangement joins TRBV7-6 to TRBJ1-3, with 7 bases fitting TRBD1. The CDR3 has 18 amino acids. CDR1 and CDR2 from the germline V gene are SGHVS and FNYEAQ. J gave up 1 base and V 4 bases, and 13 bases lay outside the gene matches. The CDR3 is CASSWDSHPTSSGNTIYF. The CDR3 region has the DNA TGTGCCAGCAGCTGGGACAGTCACCCGACATCTTCTGGAAACACCATATATTTT. The variable domain in full, completed from reference TRBV7-6 and TRBJ1-3, reads GAGVSQSPRYKVTKRGQDVALRCDPISGHVSLYWYRQALGQGPEFLTYFNYEAQQDKSGLPNDRFSAERPEGSISTLTIQRTEQRDSAMYRCASSWDSHPTSSGNTIYFGEGSWLTVV.

V gene TRBV6-1 combines with J gene TRBJ1-2, with 9 bases that match TRBD1. CDR1 is MNHNS and CDR2 is SASEGT in the germline V gene. Trimming took 2 bases from V and 5 from J; bases not matched to a gene: 6. The CDR3 is 15 amino acids. The CDR3 spells CASSESVGQGYGYTF. As DNA, the CDR3 is TGTGCCAGCAGTGAATCGGTAGGACAGGGGTATGGCTACACCTTC.

The V gene is TRBV30, the J gene TRBJ2-3; 8 nucleotides agree with TRBD1. J lost 3 bases, V lost 8 bases, and 10 bases had no gene match. CDR1 and CDR2 from the germline V gene are GTSNPN and SVGIG (reference sequence). The CDR3 extends over 14 amino acids. CDR3 coding DNA: TGTGCCGGGACTGACAGGGGCTGGACAGATACGCAGTATTTT. The encoded protein is CAGTDRGWTDTQYF.

A single count supports this clone. The chain has TRBV5-1 and TRBJ2-7, with D perhaps TRBD1 (5 bases). V was trimmed by 0 bases and J by 2 bases, leaving 9 bases between them. The CDR3 is 14 amino acids. CDR1 is SGHRS and CDR2 is YFSETQ in the germline V gene. The DNA for the CDR3 is TGCGCCAGCAGCTTGGAGGGGCCTCCCTACGAGCAGTACTTC. Amino acids: CASSLEGPPYEQYF.

The chain links TRBV28 to TRBJ2-1, with 15 bases matching TRBD2. The V gene end was trimmed by 7 bases and the J gene end by 11 bases; junction bases not matched to a gene: 6. CDR1 and CDR2 from the germline V gene are MDHEN and SYDVKM. This CDR3 comprises 14 residues. CDR3 DNA sequence: TGTGCCAGCATAACCGGGACTAGCGGGAGGAAGCAGTTCTTC. This encodes CASITGTSGRKQFF.

DNA of the CDR3: TGTGCCAGCATGCTCGGGGGAGCGGTGGGGCTTAGTACGCAGTATTTT. It is translated as CASMLGGAVGLSTQYF. The chain combines TRBV28 with TRBJ2-3, with D possibly matching TRBD2 (6 bases). The CDR3 is made up of 16 amino acids. The ends were cut back, 7 bases at V and 8 bases at J, with 25 bases in the middle. Looked up from germline, CDR1 is MDHEN and CDR2 is SYDVKM.

This chain joins TRBV25-1 and TRBJ2-7, with D possibly being TRBD1 (5 bases). Trimming took off 3 bases at V and 5 bases at J, with 11 bases between the two ends. CDR1 and CDR2 from the germline V gene are MGHDK and SYGVNS. The CDR3 length is 13 residues. CDR3 protein: CASSDRGLHEQYF. CDR3 in DNA: TGTGCCAGCAGTGATAGGGGTCTGCACGAGCAGTACTTC.

A single count supports this clone. The CDR3 is CASSIGWGGNQPQHF. The CDR3 region has the DNA TGTGCCAGTAGTATCGGGTGGGGGGGCAATCAGCCCCAGCATTTT. V usage is TRBV19 and J usage is TRBJ1-5; possible D gene TRBD1, 5 bases. The CDR3 runs 15 residues. CDR1 and CDR2 from the germline V gene are LNHDA and SQIVND (reference sequence). Trimming stripped 3 bases from V and 2 bases from J, with 11 bases between.

This clone was observed once. The chain couples TRBV27 to TRBJ2-7; maybe TRBD2 (7 bases). CDR3 length: 13 residues. V was shortened by 5 bases and J by 3 bases, with 11 bases between the two germline ends. Per germline, CDR1 MNHEY and CDR2 SMNVEV (reference sequence). CDR3 in amino acids: CASSHREGYEQYF. In DNA form, the CDR3 reads TGTGCCAGCAGTCACAGGGAGGGCTACGAGCAGTACTTC.

The rearrangement joins TRBV9 to TRBJ2-1; 8 bases map to TRBD2. The CDR3 contains 14 residues. V was clipped by 5 bases and J by 6 bases; unmatched bases: 7. Germline V CDR1 and CDR2: SGDLS, YYNGEE. CDR3 sequence (DNA): TGTGCCAGCAGTCCGGCGGGAGGACTCAATGAGCAGTTCTTC. It encodes CASSPAGGLNEQFF.